This note documents a single T cell receptor beta chain sequence. Its matching antigen is unknown. Template switching by 5'RACE with UMIs generated the TCR beta cDNA. Each CDR3 protein gets one entry in TCRdb, which reprocessed the 5' RACE reads and gives no DNA. The table for this sample gives more than 90,000 distinct CDR3 sequences. Germline CDR1 reads MNHEY; CDR2 reads SVGAGI. The CDR3 contains 14 residues. This specimen comes from a study of T cells expressing NK-cell markers. Broader study findings: NKG2C+ dominant clonotypes from about 6 donors made up about 1.0-8% of CD8+ T cells.

The sample was blood T cells: a sorted CD56 or NKG2C T cell subset, CD4+ or CD8+ T cells, or bulk PBMC T cells (not recorded which). The chain links TRBV6-5 to TRBJ2-1; no DNA is available, so the TRBD1 call from TCRdb remains unchecked. This clonotype originated in a woman aged 18 to 69 in good health. CDR3 loop: CASSYSRQGNEQFF.